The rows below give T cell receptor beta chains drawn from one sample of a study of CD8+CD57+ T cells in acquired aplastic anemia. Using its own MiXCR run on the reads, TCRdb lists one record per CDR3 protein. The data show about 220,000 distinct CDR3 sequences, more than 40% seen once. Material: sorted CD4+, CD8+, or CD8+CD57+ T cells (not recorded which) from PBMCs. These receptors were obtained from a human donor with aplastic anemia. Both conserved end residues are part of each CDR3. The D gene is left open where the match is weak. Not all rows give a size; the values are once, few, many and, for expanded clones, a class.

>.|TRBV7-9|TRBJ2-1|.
CASSLLAGATNEQFF
TGTGCCAGCAGCTTATTAGCCGGCGCAACTAATGAGCAGTTCTTC
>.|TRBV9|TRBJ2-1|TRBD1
CASSSSGTGFHEQFF
TGTGCCAGCTCATCTTCCGGGACAGGGTTCCACGAGCAGTTCTTC
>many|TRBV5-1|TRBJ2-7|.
CASSPGGGRSYEQYF
TGCGCCAGCAGCCCCGGAGGGGGGAGGTCCTACGAGCAGTACTTC
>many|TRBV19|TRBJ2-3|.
CASSIDGTGVADTQYF
TGTGCCAGTAGTATAGATGGGACGGGAGTCGCAGATACGCAGTATTTT
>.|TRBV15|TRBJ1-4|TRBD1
CATSSSQTGRSAKLFF
TGTGCCACCAGCAGCTCCCAGACAGGGCGGTCGGCAAAACTGTTTTTT
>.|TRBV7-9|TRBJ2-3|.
CASSPRTQGIISTDTQYF
TGTGCCAGCTCACCCAGAACACAGGGAATTATCAGCACAGATACGCAGTATTTT
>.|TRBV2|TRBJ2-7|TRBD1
CASSVWDRGHEQYF
TGTGCCAGCAGTGTATGGGACAGGGGCCACGAGCAGTACTTC
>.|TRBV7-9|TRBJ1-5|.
CASSPDNQPQHF
TGTGCCAGCAGCCCCGACAATCAGCCCCAGCATTTT
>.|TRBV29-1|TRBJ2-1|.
CSVGSEPYNEQFF
TGCAGCGTTGGTAGCGAGCCTTACAATGAGCAGTTCTTC
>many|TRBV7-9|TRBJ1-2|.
CASSPNVGKDGYTF
TGTGCCAGCAGCCCAAACGTGGGCAAGGATGGCTACACCTTC
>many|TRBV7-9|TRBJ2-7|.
CASSLPNADRTLEQYF
TGTGCCAGCAGCTTACCGAACGCGGACAGAACGTTAGAGCAGTACTTC
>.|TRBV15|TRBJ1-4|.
CATSRVGIGGTEKLFF
TGTGCCACCAGCAGAGTCGGGATAGGGGGGACGGAAAAACTGTTTTTT
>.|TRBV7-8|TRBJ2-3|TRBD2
CASSKLAGEGLGQYF
TGTGCCAGCAGCAAACTGGCGGGAGAGGGTCTCGGGCAGTATTTT
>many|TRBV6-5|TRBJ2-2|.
CASSYGAGELFF
TGTGCCAGCAGTTACGGGGCCGGGGAGCTGTTTTTT
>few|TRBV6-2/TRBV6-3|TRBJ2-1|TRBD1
CASSYLRTGLENEQFF
TGTGCCAGCAGTTACTTAAGGACAGGTCTTGAGAATGAGCAGTTCTTC
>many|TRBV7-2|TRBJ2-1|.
CASSSKVLGVLDEQFF
TGTGCCAGCAGCTCAAAGGTATTAGGAGTTCTCGATGAGCAGTTCTTC
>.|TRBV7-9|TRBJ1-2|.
CASSLLGMSYTF
TGTGCCAGCAGCCTGCTAGGGATGTCCTACACCTTC
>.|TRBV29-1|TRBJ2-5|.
CSVEDRPLGETQYF
TGCAGCGTTGAAGATCGTCCGTTAGGAGAGACCCAGTACTTC
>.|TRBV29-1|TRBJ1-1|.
CSVESSGGLFTEALF
TGCAGCGTTGAAAGTTCGGGGGGGCTTTTCACTGAAGCTCTCTTC
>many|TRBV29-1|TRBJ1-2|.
CSVETTTGYTF
TGCAGCGTTGAAACCACAACTGGCTACACCTTC
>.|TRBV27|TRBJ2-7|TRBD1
CASSLPTTGGKSYEQYF
TGTGCCAGCAGTTTACCAACGACAGGGGGAAAATCCTACGAGCAGTACTTC
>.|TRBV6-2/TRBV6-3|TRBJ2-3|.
CASSYPPAPSTDTQYF
TGTGCCAGCAGTTACCCACCCGCACCTAGCACAGATACGCAGTATTTT
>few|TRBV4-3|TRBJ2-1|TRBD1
CASSQDGTAYNEQFF
TGCGCCAGCAGCCAAGATGGGACAGCCTACAATGAGCAGTTCTTC
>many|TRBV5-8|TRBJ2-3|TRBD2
CASSLGLASADTQYF
TGTGCCAGCAGCTTGGGACTAGCCTCTGCAGATACGCAGTATTTT
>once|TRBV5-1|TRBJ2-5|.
CASSLAPGRLETQYF
TGCGCCAGCAGCTTGGCCCCTGGGCGTTTAGAGACCCAGTACTTC
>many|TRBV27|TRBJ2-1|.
CASPRVPTFKQFF
TGTGCCAGCCCCAGGGTGCCAACGTTTAAGCAGTTCTTC
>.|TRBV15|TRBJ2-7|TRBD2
CATSSGGGSQYF
TGTGCCACCAGCAGCGGTGGCGGGAGTCAGTACTTC
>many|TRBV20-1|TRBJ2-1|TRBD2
CSAADYSGIYNEQFF
TGCAGTGCTGCCGACTACAGCGGGATATACAATGAGCAGTTCTTC
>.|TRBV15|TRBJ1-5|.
CATSLGNNFNQPQHF
TGTGCCACCAGCTTGGGAAACAACTTCAATCAGCCCCAGCATTTT
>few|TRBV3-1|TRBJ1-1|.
CASSSTWDTEAFF
TGTGCCAGCAGCTCAACTTGGGACACTGAAGCTTTCTTT
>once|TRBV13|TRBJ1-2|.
CASSRTVECSYTF
TGTGCCAGCAGCCGGACAGTTGAATGTAGCTACACCTTC
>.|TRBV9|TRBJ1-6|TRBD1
CASSLKAGGSPLHF
TGTGCCAGCAGCTTAAAGGCAGGGGGATCACCCCTCCACTTT
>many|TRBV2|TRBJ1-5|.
CASSEFRDHSNQPQHF
TGTGCCAGCAGTGAATTTCGGGACCATAGCAATCAGCCCCAGCATTTT
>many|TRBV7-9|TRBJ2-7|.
CASSYQGYEQYF
TGTGCCAGCAGTTACCAGGGTTACGAGCAGTACTTC
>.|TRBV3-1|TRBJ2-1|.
CASSQGGVNNEQFF
TGTGCCAGCAGCCAAGGAGGGGTCAACAATGAGCAGTTCTTC
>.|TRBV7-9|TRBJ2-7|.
CASSPLQGGDEQYF
TGTGCCAGCAGCCCTCTCCAGGGGGGCGACGAGCAGTACTTC
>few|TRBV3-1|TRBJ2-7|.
CASSQDQVSFYEQYF
TGTGCCAGCAGCCAAGATCAGGTTTCCTTCTACGAGCAGTACTTC
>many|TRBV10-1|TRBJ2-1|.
CASSEHFGSEQFF
TGCGCCAGCAGTGAACACTTCGGCAGTGAGCAGTTCTTC
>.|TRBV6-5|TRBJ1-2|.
CASSSGTSYGYTF
TGTGCCAGCAGTTCCGGGACGTCCTATGGCTACACCTTC
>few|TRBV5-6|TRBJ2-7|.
CASSHWFAEVRKKYEQYF
TGTGCCAGCAGCCACTGGTTCGCCGAGGTCAGAAAAAAATACGAGCAGTACTTC
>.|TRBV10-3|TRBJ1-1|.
CAISGPGSFGTEAFF
TGTGCCATCAGTGGCCCTGGAAGTTTCGGCACTGAAGCTTTCTTT
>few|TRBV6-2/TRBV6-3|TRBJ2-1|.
CASSYTSLDNEQFF
TGTGCCAGCAGTTACACTAGCCTAGACAATGAGCAGTTCTTC
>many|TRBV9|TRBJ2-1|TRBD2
CASSGERGSYEQFF
TGTGCCAGCAGCGGGGAGCGGGGGTCCTATGAGCAGTTCTTC
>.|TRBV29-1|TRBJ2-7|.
CSVVGRGRSYEQYF
TGCAGCGTAGTAGGACGAGGGAGGTCCTACGAGCAGTACTTC
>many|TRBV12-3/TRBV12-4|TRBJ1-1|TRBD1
CASSAGTGIWNTEAFF
TGTGCCAGCAGTGCTGGGACAGGGATTTGGAACACTGAAGCTTTCTTT
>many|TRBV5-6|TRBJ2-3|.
CASSLARTGITDTQYF
TGTGCCAGCAGCTTGGCCAGAACAGGGATAACAGATACGCAGTATTTT
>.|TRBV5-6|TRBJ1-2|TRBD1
CASSRRKDRGRGYGYTF
TGTGCCAGCAGCCGGAGAAAGGACAGGGGGCGCGGCTATGGCTACACCTTC
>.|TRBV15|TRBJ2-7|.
CATSVQQGPYEQYF
TGTGCCACCAGCGTCCAACAGGGCCCCTACGAGCAGTACTTC
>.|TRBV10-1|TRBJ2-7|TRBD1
CASSRRDRFPYEQYF
TGTGCCAGCTCACGCCGGGACAGGTTTCCCTACGAGCAGTACTTC
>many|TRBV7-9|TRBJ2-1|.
CASSLAGGSNEQFF
TGTGCCAGCAGCTTAGCGGGGGGATCAAATGAGCAGTTCTTC
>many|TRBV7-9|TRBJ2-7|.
CASSLARADEQYF
TGTGCCAGCAGCTTAGCCAGGGCCGACGAGCAGTACTTC
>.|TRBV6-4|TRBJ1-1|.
CASSTSFRPWGTEAFF
TGTGCCAGCAGCACTTCCTTTAGACCCTGGGGCACTGAAGCTTTCTTT
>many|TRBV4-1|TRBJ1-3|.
CASSQDRGYGNTIYF
TGCGCCAGCAGCCAAGATAGGGGGTACGGAAACACCATATATTTT
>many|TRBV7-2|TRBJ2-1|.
CASSLASRAEQFF
TGTGCCAGCAGCTTAGCGTCTCGGGCTGAGCAGTTCTTC
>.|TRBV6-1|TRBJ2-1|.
CASSYVGAGRGFPYNEQFF
TGTGCCAGCAGTTACGTGGGGGCGGGGCGGGGGTTCCCCTACAATGAGCAGTTCTTC